The 14 T cell receptor beta chains in this list originate from one sample, sequenced in a study of cytomegalovirus exposure and HLA in healthy donors. The assay was immunoSEQ multiplex PCR, and TCRdb's table has in-frame clones only and misses some. The data contain 250,000 to 300,000 clones, about 86% of them singletons. Sequenced sample: PBMCs. These receptors came from a young woman in good health and CMV-seronegative.

This clone was observed a handful of times. The chain has TRBV27 and TRBJ2-7, with D unresolved. Trimming took off 6 bases at V and 7 bases at J, with 16 bases between the two ends. This CDR3 region has 13 residues. Germline CDR1 reads MNHEY; CDR2 reads SMNVEV (reference sequence). CDR3 residues: CASSPTGPREQYF. CDR3 nucleotides: TGTGCCAGCAGCCCCACGGGTCCCCGAGAGCAGTACTTC.

V and J are TRBV5-1 and TRBJ2-1; TRBD2 matches at 8 bases. V trimming: 3 bases; J trimming: 4 bases; junction bases outside the gene matches: 18. The CDR3 is made up of 19 amino acids. The germline CDR1 and CDR2 sequences are SGHRS and YFSETQ. The DNA for the CDR3 is TGCGCCAGCAGCTCTCAGGGCTACAACCGAGCGGGGGAGTACAATGAGCAGTTCTTC. It is translated as CASSSQGYNRAGEYNEQFF.

This chain links TRBV4-1 with TRBJ1-5; TRBD1 matches 8 bases. V lost 5 bases and J lost 5; bases outside the gene matches: 5. The CDR3 extends over 14 amino acids. Germline V gene data show CDR1 as MGHRA and CDR2 as YSYEKL. The CDR3 protein is CASSIPGGDQPQHF. The CDR3 coding sequence is TGCGCCAGCAGCATTCCAGGGGGCGATCAGCCCCAGCATTTT.

The chain couples TRBV29-1 to TRBJ1-1; D not resolved. CDR3 length equals 12 residues. Germline CDR1 is SQVTM and CDR2 is ANQGSEA. The ends were cut back, 6 bases at V and 7 bases at J, with 15 bases in the middle. CDR3 in DNA: TGCAGCGTATCGCAGGAAGGAGGTGAAGCTTTCTTT. It translates to CSVSQEGGEAFF.

V usage is TRBV6-5 and J usage is TRBJ2-5, with 8 positions matching TRBD2. Germline CDR1 MNHEY, CDR2 SVGAGI. Unmatched junction bases numbered 1, after V lost 2 bases and J lost 2 bases. The CDR3 extends over 14 amino acids. CDR3 protein: CASSYAGGQETQYF. The CDR3 nucleotides read TGTGCCAGCAGTTACGCGGGGGGACAAGAGACCCAGTACTTC.

The gene calls are TRBV14 and TRBJ2-1, with D possibly TRBD2 on 6 matching bases. Trimming stripped 0 bases from V and 4 bases from J, with 7 bases between. CDR3 length: 14 residues. In germline, CDR1 is SGHDN, CDR2 FVKESK. The CDR3 reads CASSQDGTYNEQFF. DNA for the CDR3: TGTGCCAGCAGCCAAGACGGGACTTACAATGAGCAGTTCTTC. Full variable domain (missing parts from reference TRBV14 and TRBJ2-1): EAGVTQFPSHSVIEKGQTVTLRCDPISGHDNLYWYRRVMGKEIKFLLHFVKESKQDESGMPNNRFLAERTGGTYSTLKVQPAELEDSGVYFCASSQDGTYNEQFFGPGTRLTVL.

In this sample, this clone turned up a few times. The gene calls are TRBV25-1 and TRBJ1-3, with a weak D call TRBD1 (5 bases). V dropped 7 bases and J dropped 9 bases, with 10 bases sitting between them. This CDR3 is 11 amino acids long. Germline V CDR1 and CDR2: MGHDK, SYGVNS. CDR3 in DNA: TGTGCCAGCATTTGGGGGGGCACCATATATTTT. Amino acid sequence: CASIWGGTIYF.

V is TRBV6-5 and J is TRBJ2-7; TRBD2 is a possible D gene (6 bases). The CDR3 covers 15 residues. The germline V and J ends were trimmed by 4 bases and 7 bases, with 20 bases remaining between them. Germline V gives CDR1 MNHEY, CDR2 SVGAGI. CDR3 sequence reads: CASSSPASGRREQYF. The CDR3 nucleotides read TGTGCCAGCAGTTCGCCCGCCTCCGGGAGAAGGGAGCAGTACTTC.

The rearrangement links TRBV11-2 to TRBJ2-7; the D gene is possibly TRBD2 (6 bases). CDR3 length: 14 amino acids. Germline CDR1 and CDR2: SGHAT and FQNNGV. V was shortened by 2 bases and J by 4 bases, with 12 bases between the two germline ends. CDR3 loop: CASSLWGGAYEQYF. The CDR3 DNA follows: TGTGCCAGCAGCTTATGGGGCGGGGCATACGAGCAGTACTTC.

This chain uses TRBV7-7 with TRBJ2-1; 10 bases are shared with TRBD2. CDR1 SSHAT and CDR2 FNYEAQ come from the germline V gene (reference sequence). This CDR3 comprises 16 residues. V shed 2 bases, J shed 9 bases, and the junction held 10 bases outside the gene matches. The CDR3 sequence is CASSLSPAGGPSEQFF. The CDR3 nucleotides read TGTGCCAGCAGCTTATCCCCAGCGGGAGGGCCGAGTGAGCAGTTCTTC.

The gene calls are TRBV2 and TRBJ2-7; 12 bases agree with TRBD2. Germline V lookup: CDR1 SNHLY, CDR2 FYNNEI. The length of the CDR3 is 13 residues. V gave up 6 bases and J gave up 7 bases; unmatched junction bases: 4. The DNA of the CDR3 is TGTGCCAGCAGGACTCTAGCGGGAGGGGAGCAGTACTTC. Translated: CASRTLAGGEQYF.

The genes are TRBV7-9 and TRBJ1-2; the D is unclear. The CDR3 contains 14 residues. Germline-derived CDR1 and CDR2 are SEHNR and FQNEAQ (reference sequence). V was trimmed by 0 bases and J by 4 bases, leaving 9 bases between them. As DNA, the CDR3 is TGTGCCAGCAGCTTAGCGGGCTTAGGCTATGGCTACACCTTC. The encoded protein is CASSLAGLGYGYTF.

This chain connects TRBV10-2 to TRBJ2-3; 16 bases agree with TRBD2. V dropped 8 bases and J dropped 0; count of bases not matched to a gene: 11. There are 19 residues in the CDR3. The germline V gene has CDR1 WSHSY and CDR2 SAAADI. CDR3 nucleotide sequence: TGCGCCAGCGGAACGAAGGGACTAGCGGGGGGGCGAAGCACAGATACGCAGTATTTT. Protein sequence: CASGTKGLAGGRSTDTQYF.

The V and J genes are TRBV6-5 and TRBJ2-1; 8 nucleotides match TRBD1. The V segment lost 4 bases and the J segment 3 bases; nucleotides outside the gene matches: 8. CDR3 length equals 16 residues. The germline V gene has CDR1 MNHEY and CDR2 SVGAGI. The CDR3 here is CASSSTDRGYYNEQFF. In DNA form, the CDR3 reads TGTGCCAGCAGTTCGACCGACAGGGGCTACTACAATGAGCAGTTCTTC.